One sample yielded the 30 T cell receptor beta chains listed below, sequenced in a study of T cell repertoires in cytomegalovirus infection. MiXCR, run by TCRdb on the reads, gives a single entry per CDR3 protein. Altogether 550,000 to 850,000 distinct CDR3 sequences are present, about 33% being singletons, with the ten largest covering 15% to 20%. No cognate antigen is known for these TCRs. Sample: cultured PBMCs, taken from culture after CMV antigen stimulation. These TCRs come from a human donor in good health (CMV status not recorded). Some clones in this sample may be carry-over from other donors' samples.

This clonotype showed up many times. The chain uses TRBV7-8 and TRBJ2-2; D may correspond to TRBD1 or TRBD2 (5 bases each). Germline CDR1 SGHVS, CDR2 FQNEAQ. V lost 1 base, J lost 5 bases, and 20 bases lay in between. CDR3 size: 18 residues. The CDR3 is CASSLGQTTRFGTGELFF. The CDR3 DNA reads as TGTGCCAGCAGCTTAGGACAGACAACTAGGTTTGGGACCGGGGAGCTGTTTTTT.

The genes are TRBV28 and TRBJ1-3; D is uncertain. The CDR3 loop spans 15 amino acids. Germline V gives CDR1 MDHEN, CDR2 SYDVKM. V was cut by 3 bases and J by 0 bases, with 9 bases left in between. The CDR3 region is CASSLRLGSGNTIYF. The CDR3 DNA sequence: TGTGCCAGCAGTTTGCGGTTGGGCTCTGGAAACACCATATATTTT.

This clonotype was detected a few times. The J gene is TRBJ2-5, the V gene TRBV6-2 or TRBV6-3; TRBD2 might be the D (6 bases). Germline V CDR1 and CDR2: MNHEY, SVGEGT. The CDR3 is 14 residues long. V dropped 2 bases and J dropped 4 bases, with 11 bases sitting between them. This CDR3 is CASSYAGRPETQYF. The CDR3 DNA reads TGTGCCAGCAGTTACGCGGGGAGGCCAGAGACCCAGTACTTC.

Remarks on this clonotype: This may come from a read error, since a much larger clone is one base off. The chain employs TRBV7-6 and TRBJ1-1, with TRBD1 matching 7 bases. The CDR3 consists of 15 residues. From germline, CDR1 is SGHVS and CDR2 FNYEAQ. The CDR3 DNA is TGTGCCAGCAGCTTAGCGCCGACAGGGAACTCTGAAGCTTTCTTT. This codes for CASSLAPTGNSEAFF.

This clonotype was detected ten times or more. The V gene is TRBV7-2, the J gene TRBJ2-3; possible D gene TRBD2, 6 bases. The CDR3 length is 16 residues. Trimming pared 2 bases from V and 2 bases from J, leaving 14 bases between. The germline gives CDR1 SGHTA, CDR2 FQGNSA. The CDR3 region has the DNA TGTGCCAGCAGCTTATCCTTTGGCGGGGCCACAGATACGCAGTATTTT. Protein sequence: CASSLSFGGATDTQYF.

This clonotype showed up just once. V and J are TRBV29-1 and TRBJ2-5; D ambiguous. V lost 2 bases to trimming and J lost 3 bases, with 1 base between them. CDR3 size: 10 residues. CDR1 and CDR2 from the germline V gene are SQVTM and ANQGSEA. As DNA, the CDR3 is TGCAGCGTTGAAAAAGAGACCCAGTACTTC. Protein: CSVEKETQYF.

This clonotype has just a few counts. The genes are TRBV5-1 and TRBJ2-1, with unresolved D. The V end was cut by 2 bases, the J end by 3 bases, with 12 bases between. CDR1 is SGHRS, CDR2 YFSETQ, per germline. There are 15 residues in the CDR3. The CDR3 spells CASSFAAPYYNEQFF. For the CDR3, the DNA is TGCGCCAGCAGCTTCGCCGCCCCCTACTACAATGAGCAGTTCTTC.

The chain carries TRBV10-2 and TRBJ2-5; D gene ambiguous. This CDR3 is built from 13 residues. The V end lost 0 bases, the J end lost 6 bases, and 8 bases lay between the germline ends. Per germline, CDR1 WSHSY and CDR2 SAAADI. In DNA, the CDR3 is TGCGCCAGCAGTGAGTCGAACGGCCAGACCCAGTACTTC. It yields the protein CASSESNGQTQYF.

This chain links TRBV12-3 or TRBV12-4 with TRBJ2-7, with TRBD2 matching 10 bases. This CDR3 region has 14 residues. The J segment lost 5 bases and the V segment lost 7 bases, leaving 8 bases of the junction unmatched. DNA of the CDR3: TGTGCCAGCACCATCCTAGCGGGAGAGGACGAGCAGTACTTC. Amino acids: CASTILAGEDEQYF.

The CDR3 region has the DNA TGTGCCAGCTCAACCCGCGGGACCGACCCCGAGCAGTACTTC. This sequence encodes CASSTRGTDPEQYF. The rearrangement links TRBV12-3 or TRBV12-4 to TRBJ2-7, with D possibly TRBD2 on 6 matching bases. Trimming stripped 8 bases from V and 6 bases from J, with 20 bases between. The CDR3 loop spans 14 amino acids.

V is TRBV28 and J is TRBJ1-5, with 7 bases identical to TRBD1. CDR1 and CDR2 from the germline V gene are MDHEN and SYDVKM. Trimming cost V 6 bases and J 7 bases; bases outside gene matches: 9. The length of the CDR3 is 14 residues. The CDR3 coding sequence is TGTGCCAGCAGGCAAGGGGGCGCGGGACAGCCCCAGCATTTT. It is translated as CASRQGGAGQPQHF.

The sample holds many counts of this clonotype. This chain connects TRBV7-2 to TRBJ1-1, with TRBD1 identical over 10 bases. The CDR3 has 15 residues. CDR1 SGHTA and CDR2 FQGNSA come from the germline V gene. The V segment lost 5 bases and the J segment 0 bases; nucleotides outside the gene matches: 3. CDR3 region: CASSRQGALNTEAFF. Here the CDR3 DNA reads TGTGCCAGCAGCCGACAGGGGGCTCTGAACACTGAAGCTTTCTTT.

The chain combines TRBV10-3 with TRBJ1-2; 7 bases align to TRBD1. The CDR3 has 13 residues. Germline values: CDR1 ENHRY, CDR2 SYGVKD. The V and J ends lost 3 bases and 9 bases, in that order; junction bases with no gene match: 7. The CDR3 reads CAISEGTARSYTF. The DNA for the CDR3 is TGTGCCATCAGTGAAGGGACAGCCAGGAGCTACACCTTC.

This clonotype was seen only a few times. As DNA, the CDR3 is TGTGCCAGCAGTGACAGGGGGACCCATCAGCCCCAGCATTTT. Protein sequence: CASSDRGTHQPQHF. The chain joins TRBV27 to TRBJ1-5; TRBD1 agrees at 9 bases. CDR1 is MNHEY and CDR2 is SMNVEV in the germline V gene (reference sequence). The CDR3 has 14 amino acids. J gave up 5 bases and V 5 bases, and 4 bases lay outside the gene matches.

This clonotype has just a few counts. The chain combines TRBV12-5 with TRBJ2-2; possibly TRBD1 for D (5 bases). Germline values: CDR1 LGHNT, CDR2 FRNRAP. The CDR3 runs 15 residues. Trimming pared 5 bases from V and 0 bases from J, leaving 10 bases between. As DNA, the CDR3 is TGTGCTAGTGGTGGAGACAGACCGAACACCGGGGAGCTGTTTTTT. Protein: CASGGDRPNTGELFF.

The chain carries TRBV20-1 and TRBJ2-1; 10 positions match TRBD2. CDR3 length: 16 residues. V shed 2 bases and J 1 base; nucleotides not matched to a gene: 5. Germline CDR1 reads DFQATT; CDR2 reads SNEGSKA (reference sequence). CDR3 loop: CSARLAGVGSYNEQFF. CDR3 DNA: TGCAGTGCTAGACTAGCGGGGGTAGGTTCCTACAATGAGCAGTTCTTC.

V gene TRBV7-9 combines with J gene TRBJ1-2; D unresolved. Between the trimmed V and J ends, which lost 5 bases and 4 bases, there was a span of 11 bases. The CDR3 spans 13 residues. Germline V gene sequence: CDR1 SEHNR, CDR2 FQNEAQ (reference sequence). The CDR3 nucleotides read TGTGCCAGCAGCACTCGTGGGGTCTATGGCTACACCTTC. Protein sequence: CASSTRGVYGYTF.

The chain has TRBV5-4 and TRBJ2-1; D is uncertain. Trimming shortened V by 2 bases and J by 8 bases, and 17 bases separated the two germline ends. CDR3 length equals 15 residues. From germline, CDR1 is SGHNT and CDR2 YYREEE (reference sequence). CDR3 sequence: CASSFGGKVVYEQFF. In DNA, the CDR3 is TGTGCCAGCAGCTTTGGTGGAAAAGTTGTCTATGAGCAGTTCTTC.

This chain joins TRBV2 and TRBJ2-5, with 8 bases identical to TRBD2. The trim removed 3 bases at V and 5 bases at J, leaving 8 bases unmatched. The CDR3 extends over 15 amino acids. The germline gives CDR1 SNHLY, CDR2 FYNNEI. CDR3 sequence: CASSDEAGVGETQYF. The CDR3, as DNA: TGTGCCAGCAGTGATGAAGCGGGAGTGGGTGAGACCCAGTACTTC.

The V and J genes are TRBV11-2 and TRBJ2-1; TRBD2 matches at 8 bases. This CDR3 has 14 amino acids. Germline CDR1 and CDR2: SGHAT and FQNNGV. V shed 0 bases, J shed 9 bases, and the junction held 4 bases outside the gene matches. The chain's CDR3 is CASSLDWLAGEQFF. The DNA of the CDR3 is TGTGCCAGCAGCTTAGATTGGCTAGCGGGTGAGCAGTTCTTC.

The gene calls are TRBV4-2 and TRBJ1-1; D is undetermined. This CDR3 has 14 residues. Trimming took 1 base from V and 1 from J, leaving 7 bases between them. CDR1 and CDR2 (germline): LGHNA, YNFKEQ. CDR3 nucleotide sequence: TGTGCCAGCAGCCAAGGTGCACAGAACACTGAAGCTTTCTTT. Residues: CASSQGAQNTEAFF.

This clonotype was recorded many times. The V call is TRBV7-2, the J call TRBJ2-5, with a possible D match to TRBD2 (6 bases). The CDR3 covers 14 residues. Germline CDR1 SGHTA, CDR2 FQGNSA. The V gene lost 7 bases and the J gene lost 4 bases, with 16 bases spanning the gap. The CDR3 bases are TGTGCCAGCAACGCCGGAGGGTTCGGAGAGACCCAGTACTTC. Residues: CASNAGGFGETQYF. Based on the CDR3 plus reference TRBV7-2 and TRBJ2-5, the full variable domain is GAGVSQSPSNKVTEKGKDVELRCDPISGHTALYWYRQSLGQGLEFLIYFQGNSAPDKSGLPSDRFSAERTGGSVSTLTIQRTQQEDSAVYLCASNAGGFGETQYFGPGTRLLVL.

This clonotype was detected only a few times. The chain carries TRBV5-4 and TRBJ1-1; a weak D match, TRBD1 (6 bases). The CDR3 contains 15 residues. Germline CDR1 SGHNT, CDR2 YYREEE (reference sequence). The V gene lost 1 base and the J gene lost 6 bases, with 16 bases spanning the gap. The CDR3 sequence is CASSLWILGGAEAFF. The CDR3 DNA sequence: TGTGCCAGCAGCTTGTGGATTTTGGGGGGCGCTGAAGCTTTCTTT.

This clonotype was counted between two and nine times. The chain has TRBV11-3 and TRBJ2-2, with D uncertain. Trimming took 0 bases from V and 4 from J, leaving 9 bases between them. Germline V gene lookup returns CDR1 SGHNT and CDR2 YENEEA. The CDR3 contains 15 residues. Written as DNA, the CDR3 is TGTGCCAGCAGCTTAGATTCGGTGGGCACCGGGGAGCTGTTTTTT. It translates to CASSLDSVGTGELFF.

CDR3 residues: CASSTGTGRYNEQFF. CDR3 DNA sequence: TGCGCCAGCAGCACCGGGACGGGGAGGTACAATGAGCAGTTCTTC. J is TRBJ2-1 and V is TRBV5-1, with D possibly being TRBD2 (6 bases). The germline V and J ends were trimmed by 4 bases and 4 bases, with 15 bases remaining between them. Germline V gene lookup returns CDR1 SGHRS and CDR2 YFSETQ. This CDR3 comprises 15 residues.

This clonotype has more than one count but fewer than ten. The rearrangement joins TRBV7-6 to TRBJ2-1; the match to TRBD2 covers 8 bases. The CDR3 is 16 residues long. CDR1 is SGHVS and CDR2 is FNYEAQ in the germline V gene. J lost 4 bases, V lost 2 bases, and 7 bases had no gene match. CDR3 sequence reads: CASSLPGGAGYNEQFF. The CDR3 DNA is TGTGCCAGCAGCTTACCGGGGGGGGCAGGGTACAATGAGCAGTTCTTC.

The chain links TRBV5-1 to TRBJ2-1; TRBD2 aligns across 7 bases. The CDR3 loop spans 15 amino acids. Germline-derived CDR1 and CDR2 are SGHRS and YFSETQ. Trimming took 5 bases from V and 8 from J; bases not matched to a gene: 13. This CDR3 reads CASSSGWEGPHEQFF. The CDR3, as DNA: TGCGCCAGCAGTTCCGGGTGGGAGGGCCCCCATGAGCAGTTCTTC.

This clonotype has just a few counts. The chain has TRBV7-2 and TRBJ1-4; 8 bases match TRBD1. CDR3 size: 16 residues. From germline, CDR1 is SGHTA and CDR2 FQGNSA. The trim removed 0 bases at V and 4 bases at J, leaving 4 bases unmatched. In nucleotides, the CDR3 is TGTGCCAGCAGCTTAGCCCTGACAGGGGTTAATGAAAAACTGTTTTTT. Translation gives CASSLALTGVNEKLFF.

The genes are TRBV27 and TRBJ2-7, with TRBD2 matching over 9 bases. The CDR3 runs to 15 residues. The V gene end was trimmed by 3 bases and the J gene end by 2 bases; junction bases not matched to a gene: 5. Germline CDR1 and CDR2: MNHEY and SMNVEV (reference sequence). DNA of the CDR3: TGTGCCAGCAGTTTTCTAGCGGGGACCACCTACGAGCAGTACTTC. This encodes CASSFLAGTTYEQYF.

J is TRBJ2-1 and V is TRBV7-2; no firm D call. The germline CDR1 and CDR2 sequences are SGHTA and FQGNSA. Trimming left V 5 bases short and J 11 bases short, with 13 bases between. CDR3 length: 12 residues. CDR3 amino acids: CASSTDTAKQFF. CDR3 in DNA: TGTGCCAGCAGCACAGATACAGCGAAGCAGTTCTTC.